Here is one T cell receptor beta chain with its context. It lacks a known antigen. The data originate from a study of CXCR3-negative and CXCR3-positive naive CD8 T cells (dated by TCRdb to about 2019). Concerning the study at large: In total, 130 million to 150 million TRB reads were obtained, which works out to roughly 1.5 +/- 0.3 million reads per library. Naive subsets from about 5 donors and memory cells from 3 donors were included in the TRBV-TRBJ cluster analysis. The diversity and physicochemical repertoire analyses included approximately ten donors pooled from two independent experiments. Results and caveats for the whole study, not just this receptor: TRB CDR3s from CXCR3-positive naive cells showed higher hydrophobicity (lower Kidera factor 4), lower energy, and higher strength and volume indices than CXCR3-negative naive cells. Because surface CD5, which is linked to self-reactivity in mice, was comparable between the naive subsets, TCR interaction strength was also inferred from the physicochemical properties of TRB CDR3s. Because CXCR3 expression was partially decreased after cryopreservation, freshly isolated PBMCs were used for most assays. Repertoire diversity was comparably high in both naive subsets but much lower in memory CD8+ T cells. Similar TRBV-TRBJ usage was shown by naive CXCR3-negative and CXCR3-positive cells from the same donor, whereas distinct patterns were shown by memory cells.

For every CD8+ T cell subset, hundreds of thousands of cells were flow-sorted straight into RLT lysis buffer, and each subset was sorted in triplicate. To keep memory contaminants out, a stringent definition of naive CD8+ T cells was applied: CD45RO-CCR7+CD27+CD95-. Peripheral blood mononuclear cells were isolated from buffy coats by standard density gradient centrifugation. Naive CXCR3-negative and CXCR3-positive CD8+ T cells were flow-sorted using a FACSAria III. Total RNA was extracted from sorted cells using an RNeasy Mini Kit. TCRdb records NextSeq 550 as the sequencer. The Human TCR Profiling Kit (MiLaboratory) was used to prepare UMI-labeled 5' RACE TRB cDNA libraries. The full amount of extracted RNA was used for cDNA synthesis, and the full amount of resulting cDNA was used for PCR amplification. Libraries were prepared in parallel with an identical number of PCR cycles. The original methods were these. With a minimum of two reads required per UMI, MIGEC and MiXCR pulled out about 50,000 +/- 10,000 unique UMI-labeled TRB cDNA molecules from each library. On average, each library contained about 40,000 +/- 10,000 functional in-frame TRB CDR3 nucleotide clonotypes without stop codons. After each sample was downsampled to 5000 UMI-labeled TRB molecules, VDJtools was used to calculate diversity metrics such as normalized Shannon-Wiener and Chao1. VDJtools computed clonotype-size-weighted physicochemical properties of the central five CDR3 residues: interaction energy, strength, volume and Kidera factor 4. Based on TCRdb reprocessing of the reads, there is one entry per CDR3 protein sequence, and DNA is missing. TCRdb's processing, not the study's, gives the V and J calls here. The sample has about 89,000 distinct CDR3 sequences on record. Approximately 0.5% of the sample rests with the top ten.

Including cysteine and phenylalanine, the CDR3 has 15 amino acids. The DNA is unrecorded. The clonotype was recovered from a human donor in good health. Some clones in this sample may be carry-over from other donors' samples. The receptor chain draws on TRBV12-3 or TRBV12-4 and TRBJ1-5; TCRdb proposes TRBD1, but this gene call is untestable without DNA. Sequenced input: naive CXCR3+ CD8+ T cells from blood. Sample cell subset or site, as interpreted from the label and publication: CD45RO-CCR7+CD27+CD95- naive CD8+ T cells expressing CXCR3 (TNR3+). The CDR3 here reads CASSGTASYNQPQHF.